The subject of this entry is one TCR beta chain. Its antigen is not identified. The data were taken from a study of cytomegalovirus exposure and HLA in healthy donors. PCR used 60 Vbeta primers and 13 Jbeta primers. Sequencing used immunoSEQ multiplex PCR; TCRdb keeps in-frame clones, though not all of them. Among about 160,000 clones listed, roughly 73% were seen once. Study-wide results and limits: Reports state that TCR beta sequences accurately predicted most subjects' HLA-A and HLA-B alleles. An analysis that was carried out later associated fewer than 20,000 TCR beta sequences with HLA alleles at 0.05 false discovery rate. Presence/absence analyses treated sequencing depth as roughly uniform across donors.

V shed 3 bases and J shed 4 bases, with 7 bases lying between them. CDR1 and CDR2 from the germline V gene are SQVTM and ANQGSEA. The CDR3 runs 11 residues. Material: PBMCs. The J gene is TRBJ2-7, the V gene TRBV29-1; unclear D gene. The clonotype originates from a woman in her 30s in good health and CMV-seronegative. The chain's CDR3 is CSVDLGYEQYF. The CDR3 nucleotides are TGCAGCGTTGATCTAGGTTACGAGCAGTACTTC.